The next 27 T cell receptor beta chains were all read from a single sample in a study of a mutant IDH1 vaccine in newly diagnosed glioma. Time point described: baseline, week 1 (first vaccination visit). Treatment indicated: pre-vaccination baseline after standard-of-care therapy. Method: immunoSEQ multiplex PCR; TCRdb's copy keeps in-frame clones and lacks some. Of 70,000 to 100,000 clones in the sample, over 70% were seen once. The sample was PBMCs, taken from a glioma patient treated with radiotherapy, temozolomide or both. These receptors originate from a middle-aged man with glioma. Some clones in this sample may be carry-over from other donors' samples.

The CDR3 here is CASTYGGGGTEAFF. The DNA of the CDR3 is TGTGCCAGTACATATGGGGGGGGAGGGACTGAAGCTTTCTTT. The rearrangement joins TRBV19 to TRBJ1-1, with TRBD1 as a possible D gene (5 bases). The CDR3 has 14 residues. Per germline, CDR1 LNHDA and CDR2 SQIVND (reference sequence). The V and J ends lost 7 bases and 5 bases respectively, with 17 bases between them.

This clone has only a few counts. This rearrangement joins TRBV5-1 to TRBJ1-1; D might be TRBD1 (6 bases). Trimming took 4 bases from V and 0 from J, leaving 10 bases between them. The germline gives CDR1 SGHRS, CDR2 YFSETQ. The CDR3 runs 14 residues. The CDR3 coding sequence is TGCGCCAGCAGCGACAGGACTATGAACACTGAAGCTTTCTTT. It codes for CASSDRTMNTEAFF. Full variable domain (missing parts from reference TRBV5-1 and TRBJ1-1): KAGVTQTPRYLIKTRGQQVTLSCSPISGHRSVSWYQQTPGQGLQFLFEYFSETQRNKGNFPGRFSGRQFSNSRSEMNVSTLELGDSALYLCASSDRTMNTEAFFGQGTRLTVV.

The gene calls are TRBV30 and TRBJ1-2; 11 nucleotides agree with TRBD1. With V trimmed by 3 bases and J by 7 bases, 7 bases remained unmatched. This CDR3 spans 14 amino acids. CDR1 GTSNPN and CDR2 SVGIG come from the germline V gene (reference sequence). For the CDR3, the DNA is TGTGCCTGGAGCAGGACAGGGGGCATGGGTGGCTACACCTTC. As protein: CAWSRTGGMGGYTF.

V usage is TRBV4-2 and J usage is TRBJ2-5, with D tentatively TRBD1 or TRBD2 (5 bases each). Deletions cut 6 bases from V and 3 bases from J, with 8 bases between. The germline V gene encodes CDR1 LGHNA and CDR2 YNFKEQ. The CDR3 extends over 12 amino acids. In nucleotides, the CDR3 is TGTGCCAGCAGGGGGACGGAAGAGACCCAGTACTTC. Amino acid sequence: CASRGTEETQYF.

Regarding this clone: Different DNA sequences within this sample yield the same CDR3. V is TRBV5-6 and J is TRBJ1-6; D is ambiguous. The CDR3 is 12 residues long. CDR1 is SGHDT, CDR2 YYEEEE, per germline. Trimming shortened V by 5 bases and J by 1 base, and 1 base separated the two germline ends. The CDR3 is CASSSYNSPLHF. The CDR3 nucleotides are TGTGCCAGCAGTTCCTATAATTCACCCCTCCACTTT.

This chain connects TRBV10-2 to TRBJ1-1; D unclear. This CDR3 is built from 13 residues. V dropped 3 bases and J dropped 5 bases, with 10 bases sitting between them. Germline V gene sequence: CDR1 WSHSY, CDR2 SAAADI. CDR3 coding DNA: TGCGCCAGCAGTGACGGGGATTTGACTGAAGCTTTCTTT. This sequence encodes CASSDGDLTEAFF.

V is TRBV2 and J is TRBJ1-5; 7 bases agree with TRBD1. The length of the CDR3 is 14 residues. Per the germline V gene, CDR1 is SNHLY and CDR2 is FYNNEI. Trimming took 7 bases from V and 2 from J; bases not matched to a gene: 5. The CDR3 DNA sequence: TGTGCCAGCAAACGGCAGGGGGGCAATCAGCCCCAGCATTTT. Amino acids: CASKRQGGNQPQHF.

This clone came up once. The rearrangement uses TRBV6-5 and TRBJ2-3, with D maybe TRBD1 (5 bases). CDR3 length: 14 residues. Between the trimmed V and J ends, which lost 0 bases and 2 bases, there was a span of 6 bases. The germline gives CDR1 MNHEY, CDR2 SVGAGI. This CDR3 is CASSYSTDTDTQYF. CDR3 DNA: TGTGCCAGCAGTTACTCGACAGACACAGATACGCAGTATTTT.

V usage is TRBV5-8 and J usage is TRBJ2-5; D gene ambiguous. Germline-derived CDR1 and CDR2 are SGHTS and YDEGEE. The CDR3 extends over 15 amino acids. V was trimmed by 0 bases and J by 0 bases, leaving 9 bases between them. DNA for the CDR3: TGTGCCAGCAGCTTGGGACGGCGGTACCAAGAGACCCAGTACTTC. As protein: CASSLGRRYQETQYF.

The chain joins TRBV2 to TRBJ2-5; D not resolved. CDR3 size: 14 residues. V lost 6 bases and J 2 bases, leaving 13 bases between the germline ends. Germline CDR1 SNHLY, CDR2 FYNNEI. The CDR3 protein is CASRGDTGQETQYF. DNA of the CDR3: TGTGCCAGCAGGGGTGACACCGGACAAGAGACCCAGTACTTC.

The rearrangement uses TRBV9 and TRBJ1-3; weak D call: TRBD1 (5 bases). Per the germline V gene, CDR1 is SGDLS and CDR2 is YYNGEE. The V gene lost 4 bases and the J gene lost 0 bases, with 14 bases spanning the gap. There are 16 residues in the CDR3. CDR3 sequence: CASSPDLGASGNTIYF. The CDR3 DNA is TGTGCCAGCAGCCCCGATTTAGGGGCCTCTGGAAACACCATATATTTT.

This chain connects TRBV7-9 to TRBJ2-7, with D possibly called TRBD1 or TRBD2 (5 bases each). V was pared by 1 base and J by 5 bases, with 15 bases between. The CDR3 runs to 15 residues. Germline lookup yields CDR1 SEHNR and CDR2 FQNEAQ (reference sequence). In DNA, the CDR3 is TGTGCCAGCAGCTTAGGAGAGGGGATCATCCACGAGCAGTACTTC. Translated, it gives CASSLGEGIIHEQYF.

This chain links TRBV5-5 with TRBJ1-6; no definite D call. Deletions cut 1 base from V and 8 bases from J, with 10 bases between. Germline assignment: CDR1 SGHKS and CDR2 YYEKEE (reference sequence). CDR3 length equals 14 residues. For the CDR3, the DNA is TGTGCCAGCAGCTTGAAGGGCTTGGATTCACCCCTCCACTTT. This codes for CASSLKGLDSPLHF.

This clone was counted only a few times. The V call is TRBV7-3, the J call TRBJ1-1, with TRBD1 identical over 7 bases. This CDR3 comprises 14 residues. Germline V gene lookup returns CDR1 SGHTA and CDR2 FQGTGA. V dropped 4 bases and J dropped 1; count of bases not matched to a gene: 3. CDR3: CASSSGGGNTEAFF. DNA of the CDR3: TGTGCCAGCAGCTCAGGGGGGGGGAACACTGAAGCTTTCTTT.

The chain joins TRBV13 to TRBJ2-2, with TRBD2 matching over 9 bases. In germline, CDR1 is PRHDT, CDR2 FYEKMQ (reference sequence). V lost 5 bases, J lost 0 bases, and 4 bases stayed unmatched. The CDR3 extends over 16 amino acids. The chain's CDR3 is CASSRLAEPNTGELFF. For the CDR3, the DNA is TGTGCCAGCAGCCGACTAGCGGAACCGAACACCGGGGAGCTGTTTTTT.

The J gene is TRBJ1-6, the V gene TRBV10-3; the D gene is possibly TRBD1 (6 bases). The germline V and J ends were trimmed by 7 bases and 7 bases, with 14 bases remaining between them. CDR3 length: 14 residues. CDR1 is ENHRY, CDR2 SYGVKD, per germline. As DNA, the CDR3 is TGTGCCATCAAGGGGGGGACGGAGAATTCACCCCTCCACTTT. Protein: CAIKGGTENSPLHF.

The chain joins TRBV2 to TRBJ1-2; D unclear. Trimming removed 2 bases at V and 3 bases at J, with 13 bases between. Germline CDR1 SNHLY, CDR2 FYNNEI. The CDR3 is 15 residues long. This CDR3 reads CASSEYPRVYYGYTF. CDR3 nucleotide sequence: TGTGCCAGCAGTGAATATCCCCGGGTCTACTATGGCTACACCTTC. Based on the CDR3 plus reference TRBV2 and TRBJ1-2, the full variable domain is EPEVTQTPSHQVTQMGQEVILRCVPISNHLYFYWYRQILGQKVEFLVSFYNNEISEKSEIFDDQFSVERPDGSNFTLKIRSTKLEDSAMYFCASSEYPRVYYGYTFGSGTRLTVV.

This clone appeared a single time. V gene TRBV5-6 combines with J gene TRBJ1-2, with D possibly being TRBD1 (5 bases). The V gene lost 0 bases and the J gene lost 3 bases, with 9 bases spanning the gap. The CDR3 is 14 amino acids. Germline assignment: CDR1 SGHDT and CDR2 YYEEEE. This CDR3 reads CASSLGGAHYGYTF. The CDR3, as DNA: TGTGCCAGCAGCTTGGGAGGGGCCCACTATGGCTACACCTTC. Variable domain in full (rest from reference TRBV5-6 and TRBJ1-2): DAGVTQSPTHLIKTRGQQVTLRCSPKSGHDTVSWYQQALGQGPQFIFQYYEEEERQRGNFPDRFSGHQFPNYSSELNVNALLLGDSALYLCASSLGGAHYGYTFGSGTRLTVV.

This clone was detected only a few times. The CDR3 here is CASSPPGTGSSYGYTF. The CDR3 nucleotides are TGCGCCAGCAGCCCGCCCGGGACAGGGTCGAGCTATGGCTACACCTTC. The chain is built from TRBV5-1 and TRBJ1-2; 9 bases are a match to TRBD1. The CDR3 runs 16 residues. Trimming took 4 bases from V and 4 from J; bases not matched to a gene: 11. Looked up from germline, CDR1 is SGHRS and CDR2 is YFSETQ.

This chain's CDR3 is CASSSPGRRIGYGYTF. The CDR3 region has the DNA TGTGCCAGCAGCTCTCCTGGGCGGAGGATTGGCTATGGCTACACCTTC. The chain couples TRBV7-2 to TRBJ1-2; no definite D call. Trimming cost V 4 bases and J 4 bases, with 19 bases left between them. The V gene's germline CDR1 is SGHTA and CDR2 FQGNSA. This CDR3 spans 16 amino acids.

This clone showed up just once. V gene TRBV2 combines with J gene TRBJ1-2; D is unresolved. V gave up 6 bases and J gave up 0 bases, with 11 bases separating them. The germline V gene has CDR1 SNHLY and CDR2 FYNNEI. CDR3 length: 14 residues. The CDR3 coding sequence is TGTGCCAGCAGGATGGGGATCCCTAACTATGGCTACACCTTC. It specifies CASRMGIPNYGYTF. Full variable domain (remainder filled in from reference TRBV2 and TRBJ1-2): EPEVTQTPSHQVTQMGQEVILRCVPISNHLYFYWYRQILGQKVEFLVSFYNNEISEKSEIFDDQFSVERPDGSNFTLKIRSTKLEDSAMYFCASRMGIPNYGYTFGSGTRLTVV.

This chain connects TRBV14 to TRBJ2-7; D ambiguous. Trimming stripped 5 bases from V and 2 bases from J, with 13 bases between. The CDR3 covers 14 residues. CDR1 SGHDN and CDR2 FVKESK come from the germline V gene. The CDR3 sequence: CASSMPGPPYEQYF. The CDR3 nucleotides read TGTGCCAGCAGCATGCCTGGGCCTCCCTACGAGCAGTACTTC.

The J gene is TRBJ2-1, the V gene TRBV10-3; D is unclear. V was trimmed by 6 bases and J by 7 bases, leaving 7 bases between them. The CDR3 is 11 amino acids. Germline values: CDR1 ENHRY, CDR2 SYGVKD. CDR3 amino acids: CAIRDHNEQFF. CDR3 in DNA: TGTGCCATCAGGGACCATAATGAGCAGTTCTTC.

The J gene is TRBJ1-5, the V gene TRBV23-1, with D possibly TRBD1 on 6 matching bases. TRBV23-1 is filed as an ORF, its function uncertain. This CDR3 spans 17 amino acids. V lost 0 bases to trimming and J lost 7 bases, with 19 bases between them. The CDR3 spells CASSQSRTPEGGQPQHF. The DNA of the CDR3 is TGCGCCAGCAGTCAATCTAGGACTCCCGAGGGGGGCCAGCCCCAGCATTTT.

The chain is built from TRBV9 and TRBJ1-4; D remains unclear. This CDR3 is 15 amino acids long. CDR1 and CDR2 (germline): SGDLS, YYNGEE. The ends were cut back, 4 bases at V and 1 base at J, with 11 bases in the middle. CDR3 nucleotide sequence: TGTGCCAGCAGCCCCGGAGTCGGAACTAATGAAAAACTGTTTTTT. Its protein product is CASSPGVGTNEKLFF.

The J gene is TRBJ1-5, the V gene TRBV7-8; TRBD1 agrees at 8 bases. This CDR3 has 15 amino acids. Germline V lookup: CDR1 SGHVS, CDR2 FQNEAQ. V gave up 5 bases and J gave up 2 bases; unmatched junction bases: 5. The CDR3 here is CASSRGTGGNQPQHF. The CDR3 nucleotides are TGTGCCAGCAGCCGTGGGACAGGTGGCAATCAGCCCCAGCATTTT.

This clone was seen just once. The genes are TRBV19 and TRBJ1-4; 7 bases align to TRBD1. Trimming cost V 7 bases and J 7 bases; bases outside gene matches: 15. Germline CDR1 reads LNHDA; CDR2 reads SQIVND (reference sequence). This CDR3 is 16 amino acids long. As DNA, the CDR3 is TGTGCCAGTACCACCGCTCGAACAGGGGCCGTTGAAAAACTGTTTTTT. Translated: CASTTARTGAVEKLFF.